This T cell receptor (beta chain) was found in a study of blood T cell repertoires in COVID-19. Across the study: Samples came from the United States, Italy and Spain, spanning acute and convalescent COVID-19. From T cells, B-cell-depleted T cells, or PBMCs came the material, which was cDNA or gDNA.

Per the study methods: Amplification of reference gene primers provided the estimated nucleated cell counts. Produced via immunoSEQ multiplex PCR; TCRdb's table is partial and in-frame only. The V and J calls and clone size are taken from that table; D and trimming were inferred from the DNA. The repertoire has tens of thousands of clones, roughly 80% of them found once; the top ten carry roughly 19%. Sequenced input: peripheral blood. This receptor was identified in a man in his sixties or seventies with acute or convalescent COVID-19.

The CDR3 here is CASSYGQWETQYF. For the CDR3, the DNA is TGTGCCAGCAGCTACGGACAGTGGGAGACCCAGTACTTC. This chain uses TRBV5-8 with TRBJ2-5; the D gene is possibly TRBD1 (6 bases). The CDR3 extends over 13 amino acids. V was shortened by 3 bases and J by 5 bases, with 11 bases between the two germline ends. CDR1 is SGHTS, CDR2 YDEGEE, per germline.